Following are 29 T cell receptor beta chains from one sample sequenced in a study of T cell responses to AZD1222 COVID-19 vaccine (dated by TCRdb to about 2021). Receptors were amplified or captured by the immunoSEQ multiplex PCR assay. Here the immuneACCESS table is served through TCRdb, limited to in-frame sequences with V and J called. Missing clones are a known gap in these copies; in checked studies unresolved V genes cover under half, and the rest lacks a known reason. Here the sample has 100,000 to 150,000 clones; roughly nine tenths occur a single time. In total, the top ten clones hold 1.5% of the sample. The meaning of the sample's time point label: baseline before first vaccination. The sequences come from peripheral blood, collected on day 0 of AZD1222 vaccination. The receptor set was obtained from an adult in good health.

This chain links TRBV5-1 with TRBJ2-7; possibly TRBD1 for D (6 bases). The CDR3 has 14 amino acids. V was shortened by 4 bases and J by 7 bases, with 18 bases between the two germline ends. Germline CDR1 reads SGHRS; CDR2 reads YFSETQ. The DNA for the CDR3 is TGCGCCAGCAGCCTACAGGGACCCCCTTGGGAGCAGTACTTC. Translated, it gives CASSLQGPPWEQYF.

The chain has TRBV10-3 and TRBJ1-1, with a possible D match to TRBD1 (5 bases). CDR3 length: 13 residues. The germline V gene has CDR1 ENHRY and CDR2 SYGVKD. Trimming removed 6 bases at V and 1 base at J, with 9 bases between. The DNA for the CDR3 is TGTGCCATCAGCGGACACCCGAACACTGAAGCTTTCTTT. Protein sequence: CAISGHPNTEAFF.

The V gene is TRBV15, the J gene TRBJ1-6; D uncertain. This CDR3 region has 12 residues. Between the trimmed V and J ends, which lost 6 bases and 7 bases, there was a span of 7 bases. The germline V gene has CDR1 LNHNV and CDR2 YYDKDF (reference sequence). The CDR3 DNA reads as TGTGCCACCAGTTTTGTAAATTCACCCCTCCACTTT. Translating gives CATSFVNSPLHF.

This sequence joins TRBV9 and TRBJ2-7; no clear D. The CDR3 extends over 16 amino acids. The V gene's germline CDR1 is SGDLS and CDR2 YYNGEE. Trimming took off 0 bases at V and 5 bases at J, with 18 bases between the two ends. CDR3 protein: CASSVAGADRVDEQYF. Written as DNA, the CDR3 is TGTGCCAGCAGCGTAGCTGGCGCGGATCGGGTGGACGAGCAGTACTTC.

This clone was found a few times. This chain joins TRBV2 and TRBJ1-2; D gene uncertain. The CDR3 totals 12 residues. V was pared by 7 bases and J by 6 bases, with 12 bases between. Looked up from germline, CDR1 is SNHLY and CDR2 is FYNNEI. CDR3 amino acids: CASTGWADGYTF. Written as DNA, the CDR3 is TGTGCCAGCACGGGGTGGGCGGATGGCTACACCTTC.

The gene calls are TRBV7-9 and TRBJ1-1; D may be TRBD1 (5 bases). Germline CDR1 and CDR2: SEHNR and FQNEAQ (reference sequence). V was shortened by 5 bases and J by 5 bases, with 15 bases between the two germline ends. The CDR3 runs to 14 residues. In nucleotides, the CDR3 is TGTGCCAGCAGCCAATGGCGGGGCGGAACTGAAGCTTTCTTT. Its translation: CASSQWRGGTEAFF.

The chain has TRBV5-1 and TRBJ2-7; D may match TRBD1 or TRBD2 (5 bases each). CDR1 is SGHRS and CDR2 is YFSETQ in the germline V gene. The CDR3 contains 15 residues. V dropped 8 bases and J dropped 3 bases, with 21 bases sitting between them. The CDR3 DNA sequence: TGCGCCAGTAAGGTGGGGGTCAGTGGGGTCTACGAGCAGTACTTC. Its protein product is CASKVGVSGVYEQYF.

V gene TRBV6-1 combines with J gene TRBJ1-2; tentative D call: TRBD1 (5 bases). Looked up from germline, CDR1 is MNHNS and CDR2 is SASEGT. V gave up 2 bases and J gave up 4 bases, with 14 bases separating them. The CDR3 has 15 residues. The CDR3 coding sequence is TGTGCCAGCAGTGAACAATCCAGGGACTTCTATGGCTACACCTTC. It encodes CASSEQSRDFYGYTF.

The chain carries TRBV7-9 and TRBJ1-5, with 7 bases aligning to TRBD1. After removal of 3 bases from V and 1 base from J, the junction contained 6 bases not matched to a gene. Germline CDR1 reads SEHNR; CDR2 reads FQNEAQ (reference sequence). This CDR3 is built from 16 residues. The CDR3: CASSLWETGSNQPQHF. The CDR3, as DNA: TGTGCCAGCAGCTTGTGGGAGACAGGGAGCAATCAGCCCCAGCATTTT.

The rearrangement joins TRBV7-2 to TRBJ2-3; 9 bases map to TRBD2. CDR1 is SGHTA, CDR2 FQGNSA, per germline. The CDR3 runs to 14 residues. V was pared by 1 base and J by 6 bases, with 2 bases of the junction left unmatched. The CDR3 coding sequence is TGTGCCAGCAGCTTAGGCGGGGGGGCTGATACGCAGTATTTT. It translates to CASSLGGGADTQYF.

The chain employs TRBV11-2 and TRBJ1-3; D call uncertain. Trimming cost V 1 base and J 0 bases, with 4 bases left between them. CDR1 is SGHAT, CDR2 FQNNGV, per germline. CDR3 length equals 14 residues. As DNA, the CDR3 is TGTGCCAGCAGCTTAGGTCCCTCTGGAAACACCATATATTTT. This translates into CASSLGPSGNTIYF.

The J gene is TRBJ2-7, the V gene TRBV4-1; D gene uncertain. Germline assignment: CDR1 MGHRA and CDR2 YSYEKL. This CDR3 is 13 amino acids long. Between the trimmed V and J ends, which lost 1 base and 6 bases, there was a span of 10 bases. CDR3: CASSQVGGVEQYF. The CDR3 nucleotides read TGCGCCAGCAGCCAAGTTGGTGGGGTCGAGCAGTACTTC.

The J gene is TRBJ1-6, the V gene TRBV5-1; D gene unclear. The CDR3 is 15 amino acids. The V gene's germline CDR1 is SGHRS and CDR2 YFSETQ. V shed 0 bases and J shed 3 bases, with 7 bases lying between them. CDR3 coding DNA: TGCGCCAGCAGCTTGGGACGGCTCTATAATTCACCCCTCCACTTT. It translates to CASSLGRLYNSPLHF.

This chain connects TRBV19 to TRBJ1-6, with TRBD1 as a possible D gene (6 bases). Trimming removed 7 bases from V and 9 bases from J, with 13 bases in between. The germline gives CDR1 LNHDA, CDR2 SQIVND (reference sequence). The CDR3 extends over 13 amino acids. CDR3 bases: TGTGCCAGTACTCATAGGGGGGGTTCACCCCTCCACTTT. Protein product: CASTHRGGSPLHF.

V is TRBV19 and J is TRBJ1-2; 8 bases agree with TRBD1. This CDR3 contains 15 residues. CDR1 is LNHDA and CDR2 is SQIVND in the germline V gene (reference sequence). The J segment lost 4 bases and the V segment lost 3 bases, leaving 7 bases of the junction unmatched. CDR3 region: CASSIRQGRAYGYTF. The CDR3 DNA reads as TGTGCCAGTAGTATCCGACAGGGGCGGGCCTATGGCTACACCTTC. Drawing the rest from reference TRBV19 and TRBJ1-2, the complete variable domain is DGGITQSPKYLFRKEGQNVTLSCEQNLNHDAMYWYRQDPGQGLRLIYYSQIVNDFQKGDIAEGYSVSREKKESFPLTVTSAQKNPTAFYLCASSIRQGRAYGYTFGSGTRLTVV.

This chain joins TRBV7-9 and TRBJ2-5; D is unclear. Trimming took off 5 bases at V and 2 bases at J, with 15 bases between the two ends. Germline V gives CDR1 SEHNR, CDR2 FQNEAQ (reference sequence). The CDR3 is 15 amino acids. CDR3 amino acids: CASSVSSGAQETQYF. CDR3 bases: TGTGCCAGCAGCGTTTCCTCGGGTGCACAAGAGACCCAGTACTTC.

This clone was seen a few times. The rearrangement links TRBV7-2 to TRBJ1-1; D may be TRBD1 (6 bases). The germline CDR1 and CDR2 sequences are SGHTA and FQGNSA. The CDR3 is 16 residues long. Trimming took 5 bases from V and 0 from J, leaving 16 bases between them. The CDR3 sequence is CASSLHRTALNTEAFF. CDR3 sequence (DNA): TGTGCCAGCAGCCTACACAGGACAGCACTGAACACTGAAGCTTTCTTT.

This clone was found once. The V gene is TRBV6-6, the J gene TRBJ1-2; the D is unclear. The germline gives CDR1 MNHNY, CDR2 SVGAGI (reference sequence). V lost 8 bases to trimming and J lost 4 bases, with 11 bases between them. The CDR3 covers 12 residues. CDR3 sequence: CASGRGPYGYTF. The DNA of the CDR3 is TGTGCCAGCGGCCGAGGGCCCTATGGCTACACCTTC.

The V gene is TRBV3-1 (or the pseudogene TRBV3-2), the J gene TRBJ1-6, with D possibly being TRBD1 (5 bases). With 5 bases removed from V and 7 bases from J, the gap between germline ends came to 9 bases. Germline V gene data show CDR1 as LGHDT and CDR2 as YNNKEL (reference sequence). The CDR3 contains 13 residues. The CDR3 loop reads CASSVTENSPLHF. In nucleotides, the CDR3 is TGTGCCAGCAGCGTGACAGAGAATTCACCCCTCCACTTT.

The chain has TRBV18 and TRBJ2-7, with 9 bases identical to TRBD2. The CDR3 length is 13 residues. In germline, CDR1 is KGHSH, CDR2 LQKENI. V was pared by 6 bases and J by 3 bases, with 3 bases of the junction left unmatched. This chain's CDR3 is CASSGGGGYEQYF. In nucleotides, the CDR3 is TGTGCCAGCTCCGGCGGGGGGGGCTACGAGCAGTACTTC.

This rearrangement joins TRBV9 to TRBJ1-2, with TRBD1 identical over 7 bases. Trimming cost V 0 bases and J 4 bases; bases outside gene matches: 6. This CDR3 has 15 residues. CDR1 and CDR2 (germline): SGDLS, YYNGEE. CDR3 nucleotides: TGTGCCAGCAGCGTAGACTCGGGACAGACCTATGGCTACACCTTC. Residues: CASSVDSGQTYGYTF. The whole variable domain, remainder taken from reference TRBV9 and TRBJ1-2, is DSGVTQTPKHLITATGQRVTLRCSPRSGDLSVYWYQQSLDQGLQFLIQYYNGEERAKGNILERFSAQQFPDLHSELNLSSLELGDSALYFCASSVDSGQTYGYTFGSGTRLTVV.

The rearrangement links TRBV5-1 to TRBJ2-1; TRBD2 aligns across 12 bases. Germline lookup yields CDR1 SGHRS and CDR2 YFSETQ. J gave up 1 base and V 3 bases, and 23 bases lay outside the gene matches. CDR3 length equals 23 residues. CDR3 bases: TGCGCCAGCAGCTCCCTTGCCCCCTCTCTAGCGGGGGGGACCCTAAGTTCCTACAATGAGCAGTTCTTC. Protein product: CASSSLAPSLAGGTLSSYNEQFF.

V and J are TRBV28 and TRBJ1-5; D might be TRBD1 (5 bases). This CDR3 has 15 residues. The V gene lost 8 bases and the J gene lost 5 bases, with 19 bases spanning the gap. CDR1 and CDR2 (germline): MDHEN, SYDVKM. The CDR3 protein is CASYTIRDLDQPQHF. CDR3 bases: TGTGCCAGCTACACTATAAGGGACCTAGATCAGCCCCAGCATTTT. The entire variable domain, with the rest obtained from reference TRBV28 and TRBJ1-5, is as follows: DVKVTQSSRYLVKRTGEKVFLECVQDMDHENMFWYRQDPGLGLRLIYFSYDVKMKEKGDIPEGYSVSREKKERFSLILESASTNQTSMYLCASYTIRDLDQPQHFGDGTRLSIL.

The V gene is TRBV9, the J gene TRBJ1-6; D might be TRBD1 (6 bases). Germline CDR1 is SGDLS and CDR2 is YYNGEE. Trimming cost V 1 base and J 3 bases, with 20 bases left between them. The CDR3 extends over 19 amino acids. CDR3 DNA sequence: TGTGCCAGCAGCGTATCGTCGCAGGGGCCCTACTTCTATAATTCACCCCTCCACTTT. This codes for CASSVSSQGPYFYNSPLHF.

The CDR3 nucleotides read TGTGCCACCAGTGATTTGAGTCCCGAGCAGTACTTC. This codes for CATSDLSPEQYF. This chain connects TRBV24-1 to TRBJ2-7; no firm D call. Germline CDR1 KGHDR, CDR2 SFDVKD. The CDR3 consists of 12 residues. The V and J ends lost 0 bases and 6 bases respectively, with 5 bases between them.

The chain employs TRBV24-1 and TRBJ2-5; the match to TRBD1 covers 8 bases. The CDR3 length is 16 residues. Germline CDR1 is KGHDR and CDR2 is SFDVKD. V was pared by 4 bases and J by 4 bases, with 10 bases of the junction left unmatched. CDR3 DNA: TGTGCCACCAGTGAGGTCGGACAGGGAAGGCGAGAGACCCAGTACTTC. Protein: CATSEVGQGRRETQYF.

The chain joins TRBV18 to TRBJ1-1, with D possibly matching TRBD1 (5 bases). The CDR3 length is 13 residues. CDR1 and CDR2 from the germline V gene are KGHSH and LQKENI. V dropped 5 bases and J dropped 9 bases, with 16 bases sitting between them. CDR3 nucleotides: TGTGCCAGCTCATACGGAGGGGTTGGGCAAGCTTTCTTT. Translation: CASSYGGVGQAFF.

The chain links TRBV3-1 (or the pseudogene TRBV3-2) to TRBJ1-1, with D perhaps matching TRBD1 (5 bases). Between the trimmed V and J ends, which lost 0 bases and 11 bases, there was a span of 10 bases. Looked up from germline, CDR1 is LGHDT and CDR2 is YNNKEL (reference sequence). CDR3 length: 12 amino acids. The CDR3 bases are TGTGCCAGCAGCCAAGAGTCAGGGAAGGCTTTCTTT. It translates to CASSQESGKAFF.

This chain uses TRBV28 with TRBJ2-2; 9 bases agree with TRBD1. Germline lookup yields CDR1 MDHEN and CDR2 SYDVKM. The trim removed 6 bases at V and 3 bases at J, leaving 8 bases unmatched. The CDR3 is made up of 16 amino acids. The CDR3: CASSQGTGWYTGELFF. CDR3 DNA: TGTGCCAGCAGCCAAGGGACAGGGTGGTACACCGGGGAGCTGTTTTTT.